This entry is about one TCR beta chain. The sample is drawn from a study of blood T cell repertoires in COVID-19. Overall study context: Sites across the United States, Italy and Spain contributed samples from acute and convalescent COVID-19. PBMCs, B-cell-depleted T cells, or T cells provided the cDNA or gDNA that made up the material.

Original handling: Amplification with reference gene primers provided the estimates of nucleated cell counts. Only in-frame clones appear in the TCRdb table, and some are missing; sequencing was by immunoSEQ multiplex PCR. V, J and clone size are taken as reported in that table, and D and trimming were inferred from the DNA itself. The sample has over 150,000 clones, 88% seen once. Sequencing input: peripheral blood. This clonotype originated in a man aged 45-65 years who had recovered from COVID-19.

The CDR3 DNA reads as TGTGCCACCAGTGAGCCTAGACAGGGGGGGGCAGATACGCAGTATTTT. Translating gives CATSEPRQGGADTQYF. The chain joins TRBV24-1 to TRBJ2-3; 9 nucleotides line up with TRBD1. In germline, CDR1 is KGHDR, CDR2 SFDVKD. The CDR3 has 16 amino acids. V lost 4 bases to trimming and J lost 4 bases; unmatched junction nucleotides: 8.